These T cell receptor beta chains were read from a single sample in a study of regulatory T cells in long-lasting Graves disease. In TCRdb, the multiplex PCR reads were re-called with MiXCR into one record per CDR3 protein. The repertoire holds some 220,000 distinct CDR3 sequences, with roughly 19% as singletons. These sequences were also reported in another study, on T cells in Graves' hyperthyroidism and ophthalmopathy.

Sequences were derived from peripheral blood mononuclear cells (PBMCs), sampled at new diagnosis, from a patient treated with antithyroid drugs. These receptors all stem from a woman aged 25-40 years with Graves disease. Each CDR3 is given with its conserved first and last residue. D genes are given only for firm matches.

j_gene: TRBJ2-1
d_gene: TRBD2
v_gene: TRBV3-1
CDR3aa: CASSQEASGGQHNEQFF

j_gene: TRBJ2-5
d_gene: TRBD2
v_gene: TRBV7-3
CDR3aa: CASSEGLAVDETQYF

j_gene: TRBJ1-1
d_gene: NA
v_gene: TRBV11-3
CDR3aa: CASSLDWGGNTEAFF

j_gene: TRBJ1-4
d_gene: NA
v_gene: TRBV19
CDR3aa: CASSILSGEKLFF

j_gene: TRBJ2-7
d_gene: NA
v_gene: TRBV6-5
CDR3aa: CASSYSGTDYEQYF

j_gene: TRBJ1-2
d_gene: NA
v_gene: TRBV12-3/TRBV12-4
CDR3aa: CASSFPGLYGYTF

j_gene: TRBJ2-7
d_gene: NA
v_gene: TRBV19
CDR3aa: CASSFLDSPYEQYF

j_gene: TRBJ2-5
d_gene: NA
v_gene: TRBV2
CDR3aa: CASSAGVETQYF

j_gene: TRBJ1-3
d_gene: TRBD1
v_gene: TRBV2
CDR3aa: CASRAGTGRGNTIYF

j_gene: TRBJ2-6
d_gene: NA
v_gene: TRBV6-1
CDR3aa: CASRDHSGANVLTF

j_gene: TRBJ2-1
d_gene: NA
v_gene: TRBV5-1
CDR3aa: CASSLVQGEGNEQFF

j_gene: TRBJ1-3
d_gene: NA
v_gene: TRBV5-5
CDR3aa: CASTPVGNSGNTIYF

j_gene: TRBJ1-1
d_gene: TRBD1
v_gene: TRBV7-9
CDR3aa: CASSLFTGRGGITEAFF

j_gene: TRBJ1-1
d_gene: NA
v_gene: TRBV7-9
CDR3aa: CASSSGAAMNTEAFF

j_gene: TRBJ2-5
d_gene: NA
v_gene: TRBV9
CDR3aa: CASSVGTLFQETQYF

j_gene: TRBJ1-6
d_gene: NA
v_gene: TRBV12-3/TRBV12-4
CDR3aa: CASSLGSSYNSPLHF

j_gene: TRBJ2-7
d_gene: TRBD2
v_gene: TRBV13
CDR3aa: CASSSVAGLVYEQYF